The 21 T cell receptor beta chains presented below share a single source sample, sequenced in a study of OX40 agonist ivuxolimab in advanced cancers. Library generation was performed with the immunoSEQ multiplex PCR assay. Held by TCRdb, this immuneACCESS table contains in-frame sequences only and omits some clones. Under half of the omission traces to an unresolved V gene where checked; the cause of the rest is unknown. This sample comprises 31,000 or so clones, roughly 79% of them detected only once. The ten biggest clones cover less than 25% of the sample. This specimen was CD4+ or CD8+ T cells sorted from blood, taken in a trial of the OX40 agonist ivuxolimab. All receptors derive from an adult with an advanced solid tumor such as melanoma, head and neck, liver or kidney cancer.

This clone has only a few counts. The V gene is TRBV7-9, the J gene TRBJ2-7; 10 nucleotides match TRBD1. Germline V gene lookup returns CDR1 SEHNR and CDR2 FQNEAQ (reference sequence). CDR3 length equals 14 residues. Losses at the gene ends were 5 bases for V and 3 bases for J; bases not matched to a gene: 4. The CDR3 nucleotides are TGTGCCAGCAGCCACCGGGACAGGGGCTACGAGCAGTACTTC. Its protein is CASSHRDRGYEQYF.

The chain combines TRBV5-4 with TRBJ2-1; weak D call: TRBD2 (5 bases). CDR3 length: 15 amino acids. Germline V gene sequence: CDR1 SGHNT, CDR2 YYREEE (reference sequence). With 3 bases removed from V and 0 bases from J, the gap between germline ends came to 10 bases. CDR3 sequence reads: CASSSTKSSYNEQFF. The CDR3 DNA sequence: TGTGCCAGCAGCTCGACTAAGAGCTCCTACAATGAGCAGTTCTTC.

This chain links TRBV2 with TRBJ2-1, with 9 bases matching TRBD1. There are 13 residues in the CDR3. J was trimmed by 7 bases and V by 6 bases; bases with no gene match: 4. In germline, CDR1 is SNHLY, CDR2 FYNNEI. The CDR3 loop is CASRGGQGNEQFF. CDR3 nucleotides: TGTGCCAGCAGGGGGGGACAGGGTAATGAGCAGTTCTTC.

The chain uses TRBV11-3 and TRBJ2-1, with D perhaps given as TRBD1 or TRBD2 (5 bases each). Germline CDR1 SGHNT, CDR2 YENEEA. The CDR3 contains 14 residues. The V gene lost 0 bases and the J gene lost 10 bases, with 13 bases spanning the gap. CDR3: CASSLDQLGEEQFF. The CDR3 DNA sequence: TGTGCCAGCAGCTTAGATCAATTGGGGGAGGAGCAGTTCTTC. Full variable domain (rest looked up from reference TRBV11-3 and TRBJ2-1): EAGVVQSPRYKIIEKKQPVAFWCNPISGHNTLYWYLQNLGQGPELLIRYENEEAVDDSQLPKDRFSAERLKGVDSTLKIQPAELGDSAVYLCASSLDQLGEEQFFGPGTRLTVL.

The chain couples TRBV28 to TRBJ1-1; D possibly corresponds to TRBD1 (5 bases). Deletions cut 7 bases from V and 0 bases from J, with 12 bases between. The CDR3 has 14 residues. Germline-derived CDR1 and CDR2 are MDHEN and SYDVKM. The DNA for the CDR3 is TGTGCCAGCATGGCAGGGCGGATGAACACTGAAGCTTTCTTT. Translated: CASMAGRMNTEAFF.

V usage is TRBV19 and J usage is TRBJ2-3; no clear D gene. Trimming took off 4 bases at V and 6 bases at J, with 8 bases between the two ends. Germline CDR1 reads LNHDA; CDR2 reads SQIVND (reference sequence). CDR3 length: 12 amino acids. CDR3 nucleotides: TGTGCCAGTAGTACTGCCCGGGATACGCAGTATTTT. Protein: CASSTARDTQYF.

The chain employs TRBV6-5 and TRBJ1-1; the D is unclear. Trimming shortened V by 6 bases and J by 0 bases, and 11 bases separated the two germline ends. CDR3 length equals 14 residues. The germline V gene has CDR1 MNHEY and CDR2 SVGAGI. As DNA, the CDR3 is TGTGCCAGCAGATCCAGGAGTGTGAACACTGAAGCTTTCTTT. Residues: CASRSRSVNTEAFF.

This chain connects TRBV7-9 to TRBJ2-7; maybe TRBD2 (6 bases). CDR1 is SEHNR and CDR2 is FQNEAQ in the germline V gene (reference sequence). The CDR3 is 14 amino acids. V lost 3 bases, J lost 4 bases, and 13 bases lay in between. CDR3 loop: CASSLGRGVYEQYF. CDR3 coding DNA: TGTGCCAGCAGCTTGGGGCGGGGTGTGTACGAGCAGTACTTC. The full variable domain, completed using reference TRBV7-9 and TRBJ2-7, is DTGVSQNPRHKITKRGQNVTFRCDPISEHNRLYWYRQTLGQGPEFLTYFQNEAQLEKSRLLSDRFSAERPKGSFSTLEIQRTEQGDSAMYLCASSLGRGVYEQYFGPGTRLTVT.

The chain is built from TRBV28 and TRBJ1-5; D is perhaps TRBD1 (6 bases). Germline-derived CDR1 and CDR2 are MDHEN and SYDVKM. The CDR3 extends over 15 amino acids. V lost 6 bases, J lost 0 bases, and 12 bases lay in between. The CDR3 reads CASRMGGISNQPQHF. In DNA form, the CDR3 reads TGTGCCAGCAGGATGGGGGGCATTAGCAATCAGCCCCAGCATTTT. The complete variable domain, with remaining parts taken from reference TRBV28 and TRBJ1-5, reads DVKVTQSSRYLVKRTGEKVFLECVQDMDHENMFWYRQDPGLGLRLIYFSYDVKMKEKGDIPEGYSVSREKKERFSLILESASTNQTSMYLCASRMGGISNQPQHFGDGTRLSIL.

This clone has just a few counts. The V call is TRBV30, the J call TRBJ2-3; 7 positions match TRBD1. Germline CDR1 and CDR2: GTSNPN and SVGIG (reference sequence). The ends lost 1 base at V and 2 bases at J; junction bases unmatched: 6. CDR3 size: 15 residues. DNA for the CDR3: TGTGCCTGGAGTGCCTGGGGGACAGTCACAGATACGCAGTATTTT. Translating gives CAWSAWGTVTDTQYF.

This clone was found once. This sequence joins TRBV7-8 and TRBJ2-2, with 8 bases fitting TRBD2. Germline V gene data show CDR1 as SGHVS and CDR2 as FQNEAQ. The V and J ends lost 1 base and 4 bases, in that order; junction bases with no gene match: 5. The CDR3 is made up of 16 amino acids. CDR3 DNA sequence: TGTGCCAGCAGCTTAGTAGCGGGGAGGACCACCGGGGAGCTGTTTTTT. Protein sequence: CASSLVAGRTTGELFF.

This chain joins TRBV6-1 and TRBJ1-4; no definite D call. Germline assignment: CDR1 MNHNS and CDR2 SASEGT. The CDR3 covers 13 residues. V was pared by 0 bases and J by 1 base, with 0 bases between. CDR3 in DNA: TGTGCCAGCAGTGAAGCAACTAATGAAAAACTGTTTTTT. Translated, it gives CASSEATNEKLFF.

The V gene is TRBV11-2, the J gene TRBJ1-1, with D unclear. Germline assignment: CDR1 SGHAT and CDR2 FQNNGV. This CDR3 has 13 amino acids. V was pared by 0 bases and J by 11 bases, with 13 bases between. CDR3 sequence reads: CASSLELWREAFF. CDR3 DNA sequence: TGTGCCAGCAGCTTAGAATTGTGGAGGGAGGCTTTCTTT.

This clone was detected only once. The genes are TRBV6-1 and TRBJ2-3; D gene unclear. The CDR3 has 14 amino acids. Trimming shortened V by 2 bases and J by 2 bases, and 8 bases separated the two germline ends. CDR1 and CDR2 from the germline V gene are MNHNS and SASEGT. CDR3 in amino acids: CASSESFATDTQYF. CDR3 bases: TGTGCCAGCAGTGAAAGTTTCGCCACAGATACGCAGTATTTT.

The chain has TRBV6-5 and TRBJ2-7, with 10 bases matching TRBD1. The germline CDR1 and CDR2 sequences are MNHEY and SVGAGI. J was trimmed by 7 bases and V by 6 bases; bases with no gene match: 9. The CDR3 totals 14 residues. Written as DNA, the CDR3 is TGTGCCAGCAGGAAGGGACAGGGGATTAGGGAGCAGTACTTC. This sequence encodes CASRKGQGIREQYF.

This clone was seen more than once but under ten times. The chain has TRBV20-1 and TRBJ1-1; D might be TRBD1 (5 bases). V gave up 7 bases and J gave up 8 bases, with 8 bases separating them. The V gene's germline CDR1 is DFQATT and CDR2 SNEGSKA (reference sequence). The CDR3 is 9 amino acids. Written as DNA, the CDR3 is TGCAGTGTCGCAGGGGAAGCTTTCTTT. Its protein is CSVAGEAFF.

V gene TRBV5-1 combines with J gene TRBJ2-5, with D possibly being TRBD2 (6 bases). From germline, CDR1 is SGHRS and CDR2 YFSETQ. The CDR3 totals 13 residues. V dropped 3 bases and J dropped 4 bases, with 10 bases sitting between them. CDR3 residues: CASSSDGGETQYF. Written as DNA, the CDR3 is TGCGCCAGCAGCTCCGACGGGGGAGAGACCCAGTACTTC.

V and J are TRBV6-5 and TRBJ1-6, with 8 bases matching TRBD1. CDR1 MNHEY and CDR2 SVGAGI come from the germline V gene. J was trimmed by 10 bases and V by 7 bases; bases with no gene match: 9. This CDR3 is built from 14 residues. The chain's CDR3 is CASKLTGGGSPLHF. The DNA of the CDR3 is TGTGCCAGCAAATTAACAGGGGGAGGGTCACCCCTCCACTTT.

The chain links TRBV27 to TRBJ2-3; D possibly corresponds to TRBD2 (6 bases). The CDR3 totals 15 residues. V shed 4 bases and J shed 5 bases, with 16 bases lying between them. Germline V gene sequence: CDR1 MNHEY, CDR2 SMNVEV (reference sequence). This chain's CDR3 is CASSSLRRGKDTQYF. The CDR3 coding sequence is TGTGCCAGCAGTTCGCTGCGGAGGGGCAAAGATACGCAGTATTTT.

This clone was seen only once. This CDR3 reads CASSDLLAGGRDTQYF. The CDR3 region has the DNA TGTGCCAGCAGTGACCTACTAGCGGGGGGGCGAGATACGCAGTATTTT. This chain connects TRBV6-1 to TRBJ2-3; TRBD2 aligns across 13 bases. V was pared by 3 bases and J by 5 bases, with 5 bases of the junction left unmatched. Germline-derived CDR1 and CDR2 are MNHNS and SASEGT. The CDR3 totals 16 residues.

This clone was recorded only once. This chain connects TRBV28 to TRBJ2-7; D might be TRBD1 (6 bases). The V end lost 5 bases, the J end lost 5 bases, and 19 bases lay between the germline ends. There are 15 residues in the CDR3. Germline lookup yields CDR1 MDHEN and CDR2 SYDVKM. CDR3 DNA sequence: TGTGCCAGCAGTCCCCCAGGGGTATTGAGCAACGAGCAGTACTTC. Translated, it gives CASSPPGVLSNEQYF.